The next 4 T cell receptor beta chains were all read from a single sample in a study of cytomegalovirus exposure and HLA in healthy donors. The primer mix had 60 Vbeta and 13 Jbeta primers. TCRdb's copy holds only in-frame clones and misses some; the assay was immunoSEQ multiplex PCR. There are around 160,000 clones in the sample, with 1.6% held by the top ten. Source material: PBMCs. These receptors were obtained from a woman aged 50 to 60 in good health and CMV-seronegative.

The V gene is TRBV6-1, the J gene TRBJ1-4, with TRBD1 identical over 7 bases. CDR3 length: 14 residues. With 6 bases clipped from V and 6 bases from J, the junction kept 7 bases outside the gene matches. Germline loops: CDR1 MNHNS, CDR2 SASEGT. CDR3 protein: CASRPTGPDEKLFF. CDR3 nucleotide sequence: TGTGCCAGCAGGCCGACAGGGCCGGATGAAAAACTGTTTTTT.

The rearrangement links TRBV9 to TRBJ1-2, with 10 bases identical to TRBD1. Germline V CDR1 and CDR2: SGDLS, YYNGEE. The CDR3 sequence is 14 residues long. The J segment lost 6 bases and the V segment lost 4 bases, leaving 6 bases of the junction unmatched. The CDR3 nucleotides read TGTGCCAGCAGCATGCCCGGGACAGGGGATGGCTACACCTTC. Translating gives CASSMPGTGDGYTF.

The V and J genes are TRBV27 and TRBJ1-2; D remains unclear. Germline assignment: CDR1 MNHEY and CDR2 SMNVEV (reference sequence). V lost 5 bases and J lost 4, with 14 bases in between. The CDR3 contains 14 residues. The CDR3, as DNA: TGTGCCAGCAGTCCCGTCGGTGAGGTCTATGGCTACACCTTC. It encodes CASSPVGEVYGYTF.

The chain is built from TRBV7-2 and TRBJ2-7, with D perhaps matching TRBD1 (5 bases). Trimming pared 1 base from V and 0 bases from J, leaving 7 bases between. The CDR3 loop spans 14 amino acids. The germline gives CDR1 SGHTA, CDR2 FQGNSA. CDR3 sequence reads: CASSLVQDSYEQYF. CDR3 coding DNA: TGTGCCAGCAGCTTAGTACAGGACTCCTACGAGCAGTACTTC.